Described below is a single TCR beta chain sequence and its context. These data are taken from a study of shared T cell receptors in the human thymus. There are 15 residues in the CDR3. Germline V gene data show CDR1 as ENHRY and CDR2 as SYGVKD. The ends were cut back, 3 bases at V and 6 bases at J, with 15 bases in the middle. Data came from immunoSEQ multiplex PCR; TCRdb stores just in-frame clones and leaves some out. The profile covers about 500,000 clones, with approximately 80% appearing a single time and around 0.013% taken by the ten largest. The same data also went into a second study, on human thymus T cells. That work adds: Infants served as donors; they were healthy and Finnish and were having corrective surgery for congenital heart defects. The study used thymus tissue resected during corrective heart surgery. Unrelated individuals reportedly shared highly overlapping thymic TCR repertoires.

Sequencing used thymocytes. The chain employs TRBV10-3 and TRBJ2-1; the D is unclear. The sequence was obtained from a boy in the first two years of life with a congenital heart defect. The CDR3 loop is CAISDRSGHVNEQFF. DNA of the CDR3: TGTGCCATCAGTGATCGATCAGGTCATGTCAATGAGCAGTTCTTC.